The T cell receptor (beta chain) described here comes from a study of blood T cell repertoires in COVID-19. For the study at large: There were acute and convalescent COVID-19 samples, and they came from the United States, Italy and Spain.

Researchers sorted participants into cohorts using their self-reported clinical history. Symptom resolution, clearance, or two negative PCRs marked the recovered donors of Cohort 3. The protocol was immunoSEQ multiplex PCR, while the TCRdb copy is restricted to in-frame clones and leaves out a portion. The sample shows about 300,000 clones, around nine tenths of them seen only once. There are 14 residues in the CDR3. V dropped 4 bases and J dropped 4; count of bases not matched to a gene: 2. Germline V gene lookup returns CDR1 KGHSH and CDR2 LQKENI. Sequencing was performed on PBMCs or T cells enriched from blood (not recorded which). This TCR derives from a woman aged 40 to 50 who had recovered from COVID-19. The chain links TRBV18 to TRBJ1-3, with 9 bases identical to TRBD1. The CDR3 sequence: CASSRGTGGNTIYF. CDR3 nucleotides: TGTGCCAGCTCACGGGGGACAGGGGGAAACACCATATATTTT.